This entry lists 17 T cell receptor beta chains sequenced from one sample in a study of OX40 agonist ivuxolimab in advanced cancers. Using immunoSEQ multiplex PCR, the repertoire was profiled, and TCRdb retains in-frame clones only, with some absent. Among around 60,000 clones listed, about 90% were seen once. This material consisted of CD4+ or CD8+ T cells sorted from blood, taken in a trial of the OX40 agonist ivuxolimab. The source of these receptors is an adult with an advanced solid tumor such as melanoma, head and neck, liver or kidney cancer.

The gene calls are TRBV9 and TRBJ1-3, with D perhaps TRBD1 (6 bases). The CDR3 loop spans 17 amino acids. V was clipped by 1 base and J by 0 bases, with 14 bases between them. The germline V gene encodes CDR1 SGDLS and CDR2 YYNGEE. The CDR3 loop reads CASSVSGRGISGNTIYF. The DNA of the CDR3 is TGTGCCAGCAGCGTATCCGGCAGGGGTATCTCTGGAAACACCATATATTTT.

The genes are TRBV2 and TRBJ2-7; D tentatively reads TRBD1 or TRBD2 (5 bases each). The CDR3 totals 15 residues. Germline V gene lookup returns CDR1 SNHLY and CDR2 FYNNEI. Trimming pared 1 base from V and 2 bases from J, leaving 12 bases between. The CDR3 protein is CASSEGQGDPYEQYF. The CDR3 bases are TGTGCCAGCAGTGAAGGCCAGGGAGACCCCTACGAGCAGTACTTC.

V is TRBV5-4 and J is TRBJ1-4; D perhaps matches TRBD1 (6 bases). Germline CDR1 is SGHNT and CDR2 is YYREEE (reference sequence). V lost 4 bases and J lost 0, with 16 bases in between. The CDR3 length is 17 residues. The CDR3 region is CASSKDRSGATNEKLFF. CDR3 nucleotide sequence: TGTGCCAGCAGCAAAGACAGGTCGGGGGCAACTAATGAAAAACTGTTTTTT. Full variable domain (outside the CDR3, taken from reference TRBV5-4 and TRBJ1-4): ETGVTQSPTHLIKTRGQQVTLRCSSQSGHNTVSWYQQALGQGPQFIFQYYREEENGRGNFPPRFSGLQFPNYSSELNVNALELDDSALYLCASSKDRSGATNEKLFFGSGTQLSVL.

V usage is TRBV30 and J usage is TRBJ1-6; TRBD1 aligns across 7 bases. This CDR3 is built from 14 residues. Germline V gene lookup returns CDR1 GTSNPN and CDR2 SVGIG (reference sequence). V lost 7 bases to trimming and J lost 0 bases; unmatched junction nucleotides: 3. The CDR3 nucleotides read TGTGCCTTAGGGACAGCCTCCTATAATTCACCCCTCCACTTT. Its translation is CALGTASYNSPLHF.

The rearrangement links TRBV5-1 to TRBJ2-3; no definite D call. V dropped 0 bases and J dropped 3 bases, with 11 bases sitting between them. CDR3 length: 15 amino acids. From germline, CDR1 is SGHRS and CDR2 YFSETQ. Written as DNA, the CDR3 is TGCGCCAGCAGCTTGGTAGGCGGCGAGACAGATACGCAGTATTTT. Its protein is CASSLVGGETDTQYF.

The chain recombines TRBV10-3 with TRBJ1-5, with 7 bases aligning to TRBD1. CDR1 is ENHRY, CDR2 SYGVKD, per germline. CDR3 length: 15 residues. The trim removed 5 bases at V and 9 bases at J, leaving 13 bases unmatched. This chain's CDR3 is CAISTTGRDVGPQHF. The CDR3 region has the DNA TGTGCCATCAGTACGACAGGGAGAGACGTAGGGCCCCAGCATTTT.

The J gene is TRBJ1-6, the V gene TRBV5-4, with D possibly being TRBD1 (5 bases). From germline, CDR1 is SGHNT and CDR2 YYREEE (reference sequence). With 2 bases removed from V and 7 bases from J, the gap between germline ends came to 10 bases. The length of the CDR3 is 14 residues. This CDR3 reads CASSFEGINSPLHF. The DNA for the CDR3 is TGTGCCAGCAGCTTTGAGGGGATAAATTCACCCCTCCACTTT.

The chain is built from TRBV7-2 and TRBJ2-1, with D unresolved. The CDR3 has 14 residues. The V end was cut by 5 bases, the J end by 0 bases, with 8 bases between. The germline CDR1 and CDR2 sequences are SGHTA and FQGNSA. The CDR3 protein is CASSPFGSYNEQFF. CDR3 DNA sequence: TGTGCCAGCAGCCCGTTCGGCTCCTACAATGAGCAGTTCTTC.

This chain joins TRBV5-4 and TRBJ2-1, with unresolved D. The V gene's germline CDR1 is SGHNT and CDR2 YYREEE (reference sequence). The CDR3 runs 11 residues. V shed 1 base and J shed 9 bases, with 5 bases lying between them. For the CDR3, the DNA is TGTGCCAGCAGCTTGTTCTCTGAGCAGTTCTTC. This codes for CASSLFSEQFF.

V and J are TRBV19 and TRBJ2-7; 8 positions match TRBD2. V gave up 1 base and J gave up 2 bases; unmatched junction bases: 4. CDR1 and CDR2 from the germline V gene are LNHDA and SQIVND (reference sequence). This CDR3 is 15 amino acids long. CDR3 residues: CASSIGLALTYEQYF. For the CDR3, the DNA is TGTGCCAGTAGTATAGGACTAGCGCTCACCTACGAGCAGTACTTC.

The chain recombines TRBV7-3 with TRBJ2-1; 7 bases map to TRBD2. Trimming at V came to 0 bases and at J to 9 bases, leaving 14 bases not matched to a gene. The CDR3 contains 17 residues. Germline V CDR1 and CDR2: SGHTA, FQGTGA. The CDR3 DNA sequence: TGTGCCAGCAGCTTAACTGTGGGAGGGGTTAATTTCGGTGAGCAGTTCTTC. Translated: CASSLTVGGVNFGEQFF.

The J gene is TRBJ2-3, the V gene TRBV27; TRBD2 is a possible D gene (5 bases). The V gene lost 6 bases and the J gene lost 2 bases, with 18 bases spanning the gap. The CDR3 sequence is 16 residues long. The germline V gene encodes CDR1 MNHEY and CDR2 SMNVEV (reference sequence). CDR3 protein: CASRPLRRGDTDTQYF. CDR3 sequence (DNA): TGTGCCAGCAGGCCCCTACGACGGGGAGACACAGATACGCAGTATTTT.

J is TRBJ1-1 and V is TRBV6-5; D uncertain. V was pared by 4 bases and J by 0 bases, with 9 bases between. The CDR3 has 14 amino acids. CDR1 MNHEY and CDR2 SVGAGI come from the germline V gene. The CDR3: CASSSPSLNTEAFF. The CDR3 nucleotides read TGTGCCAGCAGTTCGCCGAGTCTGAACACTGAAGCTTTCTTT.

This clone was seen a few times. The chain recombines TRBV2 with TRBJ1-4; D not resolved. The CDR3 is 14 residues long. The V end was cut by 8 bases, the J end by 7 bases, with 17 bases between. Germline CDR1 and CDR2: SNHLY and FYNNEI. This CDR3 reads CASSHSDGGEKLFF. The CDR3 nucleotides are TGTGCCAGCTCTCACTCGGACGGAGGTGAAAAACTGTTTTTT.

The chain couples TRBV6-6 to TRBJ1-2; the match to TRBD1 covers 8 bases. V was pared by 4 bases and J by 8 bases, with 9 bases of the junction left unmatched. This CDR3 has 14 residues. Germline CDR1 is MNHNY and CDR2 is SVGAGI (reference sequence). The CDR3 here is CASSSQQGEGGYTF. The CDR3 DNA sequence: TGTGCCAGCAGTTCCCAACAGGGGGAGGGAGGCTACACCTTC.

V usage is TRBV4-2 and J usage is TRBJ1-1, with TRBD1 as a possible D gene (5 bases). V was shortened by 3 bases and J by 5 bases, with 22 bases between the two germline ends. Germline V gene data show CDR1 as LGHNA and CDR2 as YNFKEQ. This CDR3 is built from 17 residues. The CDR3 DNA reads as TGTGCCAGCAGCCAGGGGTTGGGGCGTGGGGGATTTACTGAAGCTTTCTTT. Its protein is CASSQGLGRGGFTEAFF.

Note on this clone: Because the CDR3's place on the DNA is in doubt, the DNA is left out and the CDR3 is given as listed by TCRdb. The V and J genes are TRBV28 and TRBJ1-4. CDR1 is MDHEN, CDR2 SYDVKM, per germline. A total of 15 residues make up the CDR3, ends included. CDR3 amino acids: CASSSSRKANEKLFF.